Listed here are 17 T cell receptor beta chains from one sample, sequenced in a study of molecular identifiers for immune sequencing clone quantification. TCRdb re-derived calls from the PCR reads in MiXCR, one entry per CDR3 protein. Here the sample spans 400,000 to 600,000 distinct CDR3 sequences, around 23% being singletons. The sequenced material came from naive CD8+ T cells from blood, with Jurkat cell RNA spiked in. The subset denotes: FACS-sorted CD8+CD4-CCR7+CD45RA+ naive T cells. These receptors were obtained from a human donor in good health. Some libraries in this study had Jurkat cell RNA spiked in.

The chain combines TRBV15 with TRBJ2-2; D is undetermined. Trimming took off 6 bases at V and 0 bases at J, with 11 bases between the two ends. The CDR3 totals 15 residues. The V gene's germline CDR1 is LNHNV and CDR2 YYDKDF (reference sequence). The DNA of the CDR3 is TGTGCCACCAGGGAAAGAAACGCGAACACCGGGGAGCTGTTTTTT. This sequence encodes CATRERNANTGELFF.

This chain uses TRBV7-8 with TRBJ2-2; 12 nucleotides agree with TRBD2. There are 17 residues in the CDR3. CDR1 and CDR2 from the germline V gene are SGHVS and FQNEAQ. The ends lost 2 bases at V and 4 bases at J; junction bases unmatched: 5. CDR3 coding DNA: TGTGCCAGCAGCTTATCCCCTAGCGGGGGGGCCACCGGGGAGCTGTTTTTT. Translating it yields CASSLSPSGGATGELFF.

This clonotype came up a few times. The chain links TRBV7-3 to TRBJ1-1, with no clear D. V lost 2 bases to trimming and J lost 4 bases, with 11 bases between them. Germline-derived CDR1 and CDR2 are SGHTA and FQGTGA. The length of the CDR3 is 14 residues. CDR3 loop: CASSLAEAGTEAFF. The CDR3, as DNA: TGTGCCAGCAGCTTAGCAGAGGCGGGCACTGAAGCTTTCTTT.

The chain is built from TRBV27 and TRBJ1-5, with unresolved D. Germline lookup yields CDR1 MNHEY and CDR2 SMNVEV (reference sequence). The CDR3 is 16 amino acids. V lost 5 bases and J lost 5, with 19 bases in between. In DNA form, the CDR3 reads TGTGCCAGCAGTGAGGGTATTGGTATGTCGGATCAGCCCCAGCATTTT. This gives the protein CASSEGIGMSDQPQHF.

This clonotype has just a few counts. The chain employs TRBV4-1 and TRBJ2-5; D is perhaps TRBD2 (6 bases). The CDR3 consists of 15 residues. V lost 4 bases, J lost 2 bases, and 14 bases lay in between. From germline, CDR1 is MGHRA and CDR2 YSYEKL. The CDR3 DNA sequence: TGCGCCAGCAGCCCCGGGGTAGCGGTTCAAGAGACCCAGTACTTC. Its translation: CASSPGVAVQETQYF.

This clonotype showed up many times. The chain recombines TRBV12-3 or TRBV12-4 with TRBJ2-5; 8 bases match TRBD1. The trim removed 4 bases at V and 4 bases at J, leaving 5 bases unmatched. This CDR3 is 14 amino acids long. Written as DNA, the CDR3 is TGTGCCAGCAGTTCTGGGACAGGCCGAGAGACCCAGTACTTC. Its translation: CASSSGTGRETQYF.

The gene calls are TRBV7-9 and TRBJ1-5; no clear D. V was trimmed by 1 base and J by 6 bases, leaving 7 bases between them. Germline V gene data show CDR1 as SEHNR and CDR2 as FQNEAQ (reference sequence). The CDR3 runs 13 residues. This CDR3 is CASSLGGPQPQHF. The CDR3 DNA reads TGTGCCAGCAGCTTAGGGGGTCCTCAGCCCCAGCATTTT.

In this sample, this clonotype turned up a few times. This chain links TRBV18 with TRBJ2-3; D perhaps matches TRBD1 (5 bases). Trimming removed 0 bases at V and 4 bases at J, with 11 bases between. The CDR3 extends over 15 amino acids. Germline lookup yields CDR1 KGHSH and CDR2 LQKENI. CDR3 protein: CASSPPEGVPDTQYF. The CDR3, as DNA: TGTGCCAGCTCACCACCGGAAGGGGTACCAGATACGCAGTATTTT.

This rearrangement joins TRBV30 to TRBJ1-5; 9 positions agree with TRBD1. With 3 bases clipped from V and 8 bases from J, the junction kept 8 bases outside the gene matches. Germline V gives CDR1 GTSNPN, CDR2 SVGIG (reference sequence). There are 14 residues in the CDR3. The CDR3 bases are TGTGCCTGGAGCCTGGGACAGGGATTTGAGCCCCAGCATTTT. It is translated as CAWSLGQGFEPQHF.

In its sample, this clonotype was seen a few times. This chain links TRBV4-3 with TRBJ2-7; 9 bases align to TRBD1. The CDR3 totals 15 residues. Germline V CDR1 and CDR2: LGHNA, YSLEER. V lost 0 bases to trimming and J lost 4 bases; unmatched junction nucleotides: 4. The DNA of the CDR3 is TGCGCCAGCAGCCAAGAAGGGACAGGGATTTACGAGCAGTACTTC. Translating it yields CASSQEGTGIYEQYF.

This clonotype occurred many times. This chain uses TRBV7-8 with TRBJ1-5; D perhaps matches TRBD1 (6 bases). Trimming left V 5 bases short and J 7 bases short, with 15 bases between. The CDR3 consists of 14 residues. Germline CDR1 SGHVS, CDR2 FQNEAQ. The CDR3 here is CASSPGRQGQPQHF. CDR3 sequence (DNA): TGTGCCAGCAGCCCCGGACGGCAGGGGCAGCCCCAGCATTTT.

About this clonotype: At one of its ends the junction is not consistent with the germline gene, which may arise from a read error. The chain is built from TRBV5-1 and TRBJ2-3; 13 positions match TRBD2. The germline V gene encodes CDR1 SGHRS and CDR2 YFSETQ. This CDR3 has 18 residues. This CDR3 is CASSRTLAGGPAGDMQYF. Written as DNA, the CDR3 is TGCGCCAGCAGCAGGACACTAGCGGGGGGGCCCGCCGGAGATATGCAGTATTTT.

The chain joins TRBV11-2 to TRBJ2-5; D might be TRBD1 (7 bases). The CDR3 is made up of 16 amino acids. Germline V gene sequence: CDR1 SGHAT, CDR2 FQNNGV. V was trimmed by 5 bases and J by 9 bases, leaving 25 bases between them. The CDR3 protein is CASSPGADQGVWAQYF. CDR3 DNA: TGTGCCAGCAGCCCGGGGGCCGACCAGGGGGTTTGGGCCCAGTACTTC.

Note on this clonotype: A much bigger clone sits one base away, suggesting this may be a read error. The chain recombines TRBV6-5 with TRBJ1-1; a weak D match, TRBD1 (6 bases). Trimming shortened V by 6 bases and J by 3 bases, and 14 bases separated the two germline ends. Germline assignment: CDR1 MNHEY and CDR2 SVGAGI. The CDR3 is 14 residues long. This chain's CDR3 is CASSGGHQHTEAFF. CDR3 coding DNA: TGTGCCAGCAGCGGGGGACACCAACACACTGAAGCTTTCTTT.

To note about this clonotype: A much larger clone sits a single nucleotide away, making a read error possible. The CDR3 DNA is TGTGCCAGCAGTTTTGGGTCGTCCGAAGCTTTCTTT. Translating it yields CASSFGSSEAFF. The rearrangement joins TRBV12-3 or TRBV12-4 to TRBJ1-1; D not certain. Trimming shortened V by 3 bases and J by 8 bases, and 10 bases separated the two germline ends. The CDR3 length is 12 residues.

This clonotype occurred a few times. This chain joins TRBV7-8 and TRBJ1-5; 11 bases are a match to TRBD1. The CDR3 is 15 residues long. Germline trimming cut 7 bases from V and 3 bases from J; bases unmatched to any gene: 5. The germline CDR1 and CDR2 sequences are SGHVS and FQNEAQ. Here the CDR3 reads CASTGTGGANQPQHF. Here the CDR3 DNA reads TGTGCCAGCACCGGGACAGGGGGGGCCAATCAGCCCCAGCATTTT. The whole variable domain, remainder taken from reference TRBV7-8 and TRBJ1-5, is GAGVSQSPRYKVAKRGQDVALRCDPISGHVSLFWYQQALGQGPEFLTYFQNEAQLDKSGLPSDRFFAERPEGSVSTLKIQRTQQEDSAVYLCASTGTGGANQPQHFGDGTRLSIL.

V usage is TRBV24-1 and J usage is TRBJ1-2; no clear D gene. The germline gives CDR1 KGHDR, CDR2 SFDVKD. The germline V and J ends were trimmed by 3 bases and 3 bases, with 4 bases remaining between them. This CDR3 comprises 12 residues. The CDR3 DNA sequence: TGTGCCACCAGTGATGGGGACTATGGCTACACCTTC. Translation: CATSDGDYGYTF.